A single sample is the source of the 24 T cell receptor beta chains below, sequenced in a study of monozygotic twins with inflammatory bowel disease. TCRdb reprocessed the 5' RACE reads and stores each CDR3 protein as one record, lacking DNA. This sample contains 200,000 to 250,000 distinct CDR3 sequences. Input material: blood. The receptors stem from a human donor with ulcerative colitis or Crohn's disease, or a healthy co-twin of an affected twin (not recorded which).

The chain joins TRBV7-2 to TRBJ2-3; TCRdb lists TRBD2, though no DNA is available to test this call. The CDR3 contains 16 residues. Germline V gene data show CDR1 as SGHTA and CDR2 as FQGNSA. The chain's CDR3 is CASSLYGAGETNTQYF.

The chain is built from TRBV28 and TRBJ1-5. In germline, CDR1 is MDHEN, CDR2 SYDVKM. CDR3 length: 13 residues. CDR3 amino acids: CASRAGPNQPQHF. Drawing the rest from reference TRBV28 and TRBJ1-5, the complete variable domain is DVKVTQSSRYLVKRTGEKVFLECVQDMDHENMFWYRQDPGLGLRLIYFSYDVKMKEKGDIPEGYSVSREKKERFSLILESASTNQTSMYLCASRAGPNQPQHFGDGTRLSIL.

This chain connects TRBV5-1 to TRBJ1-1; with no DNA, the TCRdb D assignment of TRBD1 cannot be verified. The CDR3 runs to 16 residues. The germline V gene encodes CDR1 SGHRS and CDR2 YFSETQ. The CDR3 sequence: CASSLAGQGAEGEAFF.

The rearrangement uses TRBV19 and TRBJ2-5. This CDR3 contains 15 residues. Germline V CDR1 and CDR2: LNHDA, SQIVND (reference sequence). The CDR3 region is CASSRGTLDAETQYF.

This sequence joins TRBV11-2 and TRBJ2-3. Germline CDR1 and CDR2: SGHAT and FQNNGV. This CDR3 comprises 17 residues. The CDR3 here is CASSLVGGTIRTDTQYF.

The chain links TRBV5-1 to TRBJ1-4; the D call of TRBD1 rests on TCRdb alone, since no DNA is present to check it. CDR1 SGHRS and CDR2 YFSETQ come from the germline V gene. CDR3 length: 15 amino acids. The CDR3 protein is CASSLDRPPNEKLFF.

The chain couples TRBV4-1 to TRBJ1-1; TCRdb selects TRBD1, and the lack of DNA leaves this call unchecked. The V gene's germline CDR1 is MGHRA and CDR2 YSYEKL. The CDR3 covers 15 residues. CDR3 sequence: CASSQLGRGHTEAFF.

This chain links TRBV5-1 with TRBJ1-3; TCRdb's D call of TRBD1 is untestable without DNA. The germline CDR1 and CDR2 sequences are SGHRS and YFSETQ. The length of the CDR3 is 16 residues. The CDR3 is CASSSQGGTTGNTIYF.

This CDR3 is CASSDSYEQYF. The chain is built from TRBV5-1 and TRBJ2-7. CDR1 is SGHRS and CDR2 is YFSETQ in the germline V gene. The CDR3 length is 11 residues.

V gene TRBV3-1 combines with J gene TRBJ1-5; there is no DNA to check the TCRdb D call of TRBD1. The length of the CDR3 is 13 residues. The germline V gene encodes CDR1 LGHDT and CDR2 YNNKEL (reference sequence). CDR3 amino acids: CASSDRAIGPQHF.

The rearrangement uses TRBV29-1 and TRBJ2-1. CDR1 SQVTM and CDR2 ANQGSEA come from the germline V gene. The CDR3 extends over 11 amino acids. This CDR3 is CSVDGDREQFF.

This chain joins TRBV20-1 and TRBJ1-1; TCRdb outputs TRBD1, but without DNA this stays unchecked. Looked up from germline, CDR1 is DFQATT and CDR2 is SNEGSKA (reference sequence). CDR3 length: 17 amino acids. CDR3: CSAAGTDQRTMNTEAFF.

J is TRBJ2-7 and V is TRBV5-1. Germline V gene sequence: CDR1 SGHRS, CDR2 YFSETQ. This CDR3 comprises 15 residues. CDR3 sequence: CASSLGYPRVYEQYF.

CDR3 sequence: CASSKGTGVTGELFF. The chain combines TRBV27 with TRBJ2-2; there is no DNA to check the TCRdb D call of TRBD1. Germline CDR1 is MNHEY and CDR2 is SMNVEV (reference sequence). CDR3 length: 15 amino acids.

The V and J genes are TRBV5-4 and TRBJ2-1; TCRdb reports TRBD1, a call that lacks DNA to check it against. The length of the CDR3 is 13 residues. Looked up from germline, CDR1 is SGHNT and CDR2 is YYREEE (reference sequence). The CDR3 loop is CASSLRGANEQFF.

The chain is built from TRBV19 and TRBJ2-1; checking the TCRdb D call of TRBD1 is not possible without DNA. Germline CDR1 LNHDA, CDR2 SQIVND (reference sequence). The CDR3 has 15 amino acids. The CDR3 is CASSIGGGRNNEQFF.

The genes are TRBV15 and TRBJ2-3; the D call of TRBD2 rests on TCRdb alone, since no DNA is present to check it. CDR1 and CDR2 (germline): LNHNV, YYDKDF (reference sequence). The CDR3 runs to 17 residues. The CDR3 sequence: CATSRIPASGGANTQYF. Together with reference TRBV15 and TRBJ2-3, the CDR3 gives the full variable domain: DAMVIQNPRYQVTQFGKPVTLSCSQTLNHNVMYWYQQKSSQAPKLLFHYYDKDFNNEADTPDNFQSRRPNTSFCFLDIRSPGLGDTAMYLCATSRIPASGGANTQYFGPGTRLTVL.

V usage is TRBV6-5 and J usage is TRBJ1-1; TCRdb gives TRBD1 as the D gene, but with no DNA this cannot be confirmed. The CDR3 loop spans 14 amino acids. The germline V gene has CDR1 MNHEY and CDR2 SVGAGI. CDR3 loop: CASVRGGQGTEAFF.

The rearrangement uses TRBV12-3 or TRBV12-4 and TRBJ1-2; TCRdb's assignment of TRBD1 cannot be checked, as there is no DNA. The CDR3 has 11 residues. CDR3 protein: CASSYRGGYTF.

The chain is built from TRBV4-1 and TRBJ2-2; no DNA is available, so the TRBD1 call from TCRdb remains unchecked. This CDR3 comprises 17 residues. Germline CDR1 reads MGHRA; CDR2 reads YSYEKL. The CDR3 protein is CASSQRKGAGNTGELFF.

This rearrangement joins TRBV6-5 to TRBJ2-7; TCRdb names TRBD1, which stays unverified in the absence of DNA. The CDR3 consists of 13 residues. CDR1 and CDR2 (germline): MNHEY, SVGAGI. CDR3 protein: CASSSDRVGEQYF.

The chain carries TRBV9 and TRBJ2-3; TCRdb picks TRBD2, but there is no DNA to check that call. This CDR3 has 15 amino acids. In germline, CDR1 is SGDLS, CDR2 YYNGEE. The CDR3 is CASSGSGGASDTQYF.

The chain combines TRBV5-5 with TRBJ1-4; TCRdb names TRBD1, which stays unverified in the absence of DNA. There are 13 residues in the CDR3. Per the germline V gene, CDR1 is SGHKS and CDR2 is YYEKEE (reference sequence). This chain's CDR3 is CAASQDAGEKLFF.

The chain uses TRBV5-5 and TRBJ1-6; the TCRdb D gene call, TRBD1, has no DNA to confirm it. The CDR3 is 15 residues long. Germline values: CDR1 SGHKS, CDR2 YYEKEE (reference sequence). The CDR3 sequence: CASSRNPGNNSPLHF.